These 17 T cell receptor beta chains originate from one sample sequenced in a study of blood T cell repertoires in COVID-19. The table came from immunoSEQ multiplex PCR; TCRdb's copy has only in-frame clones and leaves some out. The sample records about 200,000 clones, 87% being singletons. The source material was PBMCs or T cells enriched from blood (not recorded which). All receptors derive from a woman in her thirties who had recovered from COVID-19.

This clone has a handful of counts. The V gene is TRBV4-1, the J gene TRBJ1-2; the D is unclear. This CDR3 is 14 amino acids long. CDR1 MGHRA and CDR2 YSYEKL come from the germline V gene. V dropped 1 base and J dropped 0 bases, with 6 bases sitting between them. The CDR3 loop is CASSQGEANYGYTF. The CDR3, as DNA: TGCGCCAGCAGCCAAGGAGAGGCTAACTATGGCTACACCTTC.

In its sample, this clone was seen once. The chain employs TRBV5-4 and TRBJ1-5; D is uncertain. V lost 2 bases and J lost 2, with 14 bases in between. CDR1 and CDR2 from the germline V gene are SGHNT and YYREEE (reference sequence). This CDR3 spans 16 amino acids. The CDR3 sequence: CASSLMGGLGNQPQHF. For the CDR3, the DNA is TGTGCCAGCAGCTTAATGGGAGGGCTGGGCAATCAGCCCCAGCATTTT.

This sequence joins TRBV6-5 and TRBJ2-7; 7 positions match TRBD1. The CDR3 is 11 amino acids. V was pared by 7 bases and J by 6 bases, with 3 bases of the junction left unmatched. Germline-derived CDR1 and CDR2 are MNHEY and SVGAGI. The CDR3: CASIHRGEQYF. In DNA, the CDR3 is TGTGCCAGCATCCACAGGGGCGAGCAGTACTTC.

V usage is TRBV9 and J usage is TRBJ2-3; 9 bases are shared with TRBD2. Losses at the gene ends were 0 bases for V and 4 bases for J; bases not matched to a gene: 3. CDR1 is SGDLS and CDR2 is YYNGEE in the germline V gene. The CDR3 length is 15 residues. The CDR3 sequence: CASSVEIAGADTQYF. CDR3 DNA: TGTGCCAGCAGCGTAGAAATAGCGGGAGCAGATACGCAGTATTTT.

The chain has TRBV5-4 and TRBJ2-3, with 7 positions matching TRBD2. Per the germline V gene, CDR1 is SGHNT and CDR2 is YYREEE (reference sequence). V trimming: 0 bases; J trimming: 6 bases; junction bases outside the gene matches: 10. The CDR3 loop spans 16 amino acids. The CDR3 DNA reads TGTGCCAGCAGCTTGGGACTAGCCCACATAGGGGATACGCAGTATTTT. Protein sequence: CASSLGLAHIGDTQYF.

The gene calls are TRBV6-2 or TRBV6-3 and TRBJ2-7, with 10 bases matching TRBD2. This CDR3 comprises 15 residues. V shed 5 bases and J 3 bases; nucleotides not matched to a gene: 7. Germline values: CDR1 MNHEY, CDR2 SVGEGT. The CDR3 spells CASSLVAGGRYEQYF. CDR3 coding DNA: TGTGCCAGCAGTCTCGTAGCGGGGGGCCGCTACGAGCAGTACTTC.

There are a few counts of this clone. This chain joins TRBV19 and TRBJ1-1; 7 bases align to TRBD1. V shed 8 bases and J 2 bases; nucleotides not matched to a gene: 14. The CDR3 extends over 16 amino acids. Germline loops: CDR1 LNHDA, CDR2 SQIVND (reference sequence). The CDR3 here is CASRSPGDSLNTEAFF. The CDR3 region has the DNA TGTGCCAGTCGCAGTCCCGGGGACAGCCTTAACACTGAAGCTTTCTTT. Full variable domain (missing parts from reference TRBV19 and TRBJ1-1): DGGITQSPKYLFRKEGQNVTLSCEQNLNHDAMYWYRQDPGQGLRLIYYSQIVNDFQKGDIAEGYSVSREKKESFPLTVTSAQKNPTAFYLCASRSPGDSLNTEAFFGQGTRLTVV.

This clone has only one observation. The chain is built from TRBV4-2 and TRBJ1-6, with D perhaps TRBD1 (6 bases). V was cut by 0 bases and J by 13 bases, with 13 bases left in between. This CDR3 contains 14 residues. Germline V lookup: CDR1 LGHNA, CDR2 YNFKEQ. CDR3 in DNA: TGTGCCAGCAGCCAAGACAGGGGCCCCTCTCCCCTCCACTTT. Its protein is CASSQDRGPSPLHF.

The chain combines TRBV5-4 with TRBJ1-3, with 7 bases identical to TRBD1. The CDR3 loop spans 15 amino acids. V lost 4 bases and J lost 0; bases outside the gene matches: 4. From germline, CDR1 is SGHNT and CDR2 YYREEE (reference sequence). CDR3 loop: CASSTGQVSGNTIYF. The CDR3 nucleotides are TGTGCCAGCAGCACCGGACAGGTCTCTGGAAACACCATATATTTT.

The rearrangement links TRBV12-3 or TRBV12-4 to TRBJ1-2; 9 positions agree with TRBD1. This CDR3 is 13 amino acids long. The ends lost 6 bases at V and 6 bases at J; junction bases unmatched: 5. CDR3 protein: CASRGDRVNGYTF. CDR3 bases: TGTGCCAGCAGGGGGGACAGGGTTAATGGCTACACCTTC.

This clone was observed once. The chain carries TRBV24-1 and TRBJ1-5; D is uncertain. The CDR3 extends over 16 amino acids. V was pared by 2 bases and J by 0 bases, with 10 bases between. In germline, CDR1 is KGHDR, CDR2 SFDVKD. In DNA, the CDR3 is TGTGCCACCAGTGATTCGGGTCCTAATAGCAATCAGCCCCAGCATTTT. Protein: CATSDSGPNSNQPQHF.

This chain links TRBV29-1 with TRBJ1-1; TRBD1 is a possible D gene (5 bases). This CDR3 is 12 amino acids long. V shed 8 bases and J shed 0 bases, with 10 bases lying between them. Germline V gene data show CDR1 as SQVTM and CDR2 as ANQGSEA. The DNA of the CDR3 is TGCAGCCCCCGGGACTTGAACACTGAAGCTTTCTTT. It translates to CSPRDLNTEAFF.

This clone was observed a single time. Written as DNA, the CDR3 is TGTGCCTGTCCAACACACAGGGATGGCTACACCTTC. Translation gives CACPTHRDGYTF. The chain recombines TRBV30 with TRBJ1-2; D is possibly TRBD1 (6 bases). The CDR3 runs to 12 residues. Germline CDR1 is GTSNPN and CDR2 is SVGIG (reference sequence). Trimming took 6 bases from V and 6 from J, leaving 14 bases between them.

This rearrangement joins TRBV7-9 to TRBJ1-1, with D possibly being TRBD1 (6 bases). V gave up 3 bases and J gave up 11 bases, with 19 bases separating them. The germline gives CDR1 SEHNR, CDR2 FQNEAQ (reference sequence). The CDR3 is made up of 14 amino acids. The CDR3 DNA is TGTGCCAGCAGCTTGGGGGGGGCAGGGCCGAGTGCTTTCTTT. As protein: CASSLGGAGPSAFF.

The chain uses TRBV7-8 and TRBJ2-1; 11 nucleotides match TRBD2. CDR3 length: 15 amino acids. The ends lost 5 bases at V and 8 bases at J; junction bases unmatched: 8. CDR1 SGHVS and CDR2 FQNEAQ come from the germline V gene. The CDR3: CASSPRGTSGDEQFF. DNA of the CDR3: TGTGCCAGCAGCCCCCGCGGGACTAGCGGCGATGAGCAGTTCTTC.

V gene TRBV5-6 combines with J gene TRBJ2-5, with 9 bases that match TRBD1. Unmatched junction bases numbered 6, after V lost 4 bases and J lost 5 bases. This CDR3 region has 14 residues. Per germline, CDR1 SGHDT and CDR2 YYEEEE. DNA for the CDR3: TGTGCCAGCAGCCCGACAGGGGGTACCGAGACCCAGTACTTC. The encoded protein is CASSPTGGTETQYF.

The gene calls are TRBV10-2 and TRBJ1-1; 7 positions agree with TRBD1. The germline V gene has CDR1 WSHSY and CDR2 SAAADI. The V and J ends lost 6 bases and 6 bases, in that order; junction bases with no gene match: 13. This CDR3 spans 15 amino acids. The CDR3, as DNA: TGCGCCAGCAGATCCCTCGACAGGGCCGGAGCTGAAGCTTTCTTT. Its protein is CASRSLDRAGAEAFF.